Described below is a single TCR beta chain sequence and its context. As yet, its antigen is unknown. The data stem from a study of radiotherapy plus CTLA-4 blockade in lung cancer. The overall study: An objective response was seen in 18% of patients, and disease control in 25% to 40%. Study-wide findings and caveats: According to reports, early shifts in blood T cell clones, alongside interferon-beta, forecast response most accurately. Tumor-derived TCR clones expanded in blood after radiotherapy plus ipilimumab.

Germline CDR1 reads SEHNR; CDR2 reads FQNEAQ (reference sequence). V was trimmed by 5 bases and J by 0 bases, leaving 11 bases between them. This CDR3 spans 14 amino acids. Libraries were prepared by immunoSEQ multiplex PCR; TCRdb keeps only in-frame clonotypes and omits some of them. The data contain approximately 83,000 clones, about 78% of them singletons. With ipilimumab providing CTLA-4 blockade, focal radiation was administered to patients who had chemo-refractory metastatic non-small-cell lung cancer. Here the sequenced sample was peripheral blood, taken from a patient treated with radiotherapy plus ipilimumab. The sequence was obtained from a human donor with non-small cell lung cancer who had a partial response to radiotherapy plus ipilimumab. Some clones in this sample may be carry-over from other donors' samples. The chain joins TRBV7-9 to TRBJ2-7, with a possible D match to TRBD2 (5 bases). Here the CDR3 DNA reads TGTGCCAGCAGCCAGGAGGTGCCCTCCTACGAGCAGTACTTC. It translates to CASSQEVPSYEQYF.